This T cell receptor beta chain is from a study of blood T cell repertoires in COVID-19. Some clones are missing from TCRdb's copy, which holds only in-frame ones; the method was immunoSEQ multiplex PCR. The table lists around 180,000 clones, approximately 85% of them singletons, with over 7.5% in the top ten. CDR1 is SNHLY, CDR2 FYNNEI, per germline. The CDR3 totals 13 residues. J gave up 7 bases and V 7 bases, and 5 bases lay outside the gene matches. This clone appeared a single time. Ages ranged from about 18 to 100 years, with residence in under 25 US areas. Symptom resolution, clearance, or two negative PCRs marked the recovered donors of Cohort 3.

The V gene is TRBV2, the J gene TRBJ2-2; 8 bases are shared with TRBD1. Sequencing was performed on PBMCs or T cells enriched from blood (not recorded which). The origin of this receptor is a woman in her 30s who had recovered from COVID-19. The CDR3, as DNA: TGTGCCAGCACTAGACAGGGGAGCGGGGAGCTGTTTTTT. This gives the protein CASTRQGSGELFF.